Described below is a single T cell receptor (beta chain) sequence and its context. Here immunoSEQ multiplex PCR was the method, and the copy in TCRdb shows in-frame clones only, minus some. The profile shows approximately 97,000 clones, 85% to 90% of them singletons. This specimen comes from a study of control samples from healthy donors and cancer patients. CDR3 length: 15 amino acids. CDR1 and CDR2 from the germline V gene are MNHEY and SVGAGI. V lost 6 bases to trimming and J lost 4 bases; unmatched junction nucleotides: 7. The chain has TRBV6-5 and TRBJ2-7; 12 bases are a match to TRBD1. This TCR came from a man aged 30-40 years in good health. Sequenced input: blood. The DNA for the CDR3 is TGTGCCAGCAGACCCGGGACAGGGGGCGATTACGAGCAGTACTTC. Residues: CASRPGTGGDYEQYF.